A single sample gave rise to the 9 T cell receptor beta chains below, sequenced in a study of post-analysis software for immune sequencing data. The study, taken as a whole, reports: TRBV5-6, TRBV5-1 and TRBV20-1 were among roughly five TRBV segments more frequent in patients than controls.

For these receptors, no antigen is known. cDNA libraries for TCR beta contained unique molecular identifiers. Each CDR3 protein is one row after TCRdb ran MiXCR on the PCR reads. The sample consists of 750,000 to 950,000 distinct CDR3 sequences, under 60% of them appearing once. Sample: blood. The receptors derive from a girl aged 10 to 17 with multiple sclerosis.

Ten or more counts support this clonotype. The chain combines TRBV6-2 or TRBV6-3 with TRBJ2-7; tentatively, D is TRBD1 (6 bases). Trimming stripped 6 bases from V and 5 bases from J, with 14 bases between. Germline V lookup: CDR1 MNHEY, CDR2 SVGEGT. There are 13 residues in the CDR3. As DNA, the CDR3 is TGTGCCAGCAGATCCACAGGGTCCAACGAGCAGTACTTC. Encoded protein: CASRSTGSNEQYF.

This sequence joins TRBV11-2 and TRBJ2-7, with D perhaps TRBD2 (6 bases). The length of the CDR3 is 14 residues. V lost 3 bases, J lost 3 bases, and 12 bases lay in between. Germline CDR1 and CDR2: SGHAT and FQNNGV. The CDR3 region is CASSFPAGLYEQYF. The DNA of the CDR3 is TGTGCCAGCAGCTTCCCGGCGGGACTCTACGAGCAGTACTTC. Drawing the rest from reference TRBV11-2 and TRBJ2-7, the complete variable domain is EAGVAQSPRYKIIEKRQSVAFWCNPISGHATLYWYQQILGQGPKLLIQFQNNGVVDDSQLPKDRFSAERLKGVDSTLKIQPAKLEDSAVYLCASSFPAGLYEQYFGPGTRLTVT.

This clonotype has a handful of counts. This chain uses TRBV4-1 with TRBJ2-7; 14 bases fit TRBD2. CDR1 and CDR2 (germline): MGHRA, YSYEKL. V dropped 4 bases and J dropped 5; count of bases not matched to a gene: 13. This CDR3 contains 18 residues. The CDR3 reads CASSLGLAGVGRMDEQYF. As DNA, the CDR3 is TGCGCCAGCAGCCTGGGACTAGCGGGAGTCGGACGCATGGACGAGCAGTACTTC.

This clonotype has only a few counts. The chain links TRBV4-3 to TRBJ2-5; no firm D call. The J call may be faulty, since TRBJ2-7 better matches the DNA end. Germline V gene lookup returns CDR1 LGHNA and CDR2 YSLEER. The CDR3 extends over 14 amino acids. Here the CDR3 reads CASSQDVLVPEQYF. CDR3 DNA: TGCGCCAGCAGCCAAGACGTGCTAGTTCCCGAGCAGTACTTC.

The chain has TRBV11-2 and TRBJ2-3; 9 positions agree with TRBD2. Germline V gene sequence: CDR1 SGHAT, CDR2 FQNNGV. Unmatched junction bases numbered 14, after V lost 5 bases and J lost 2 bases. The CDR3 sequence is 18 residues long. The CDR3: CASSLTGSSGRYTDTQYF. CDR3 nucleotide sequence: TGTGCCAGCAGCCTAACGGGATCCAGCGGGAGGTACACAGATACGCAGTATTTT.

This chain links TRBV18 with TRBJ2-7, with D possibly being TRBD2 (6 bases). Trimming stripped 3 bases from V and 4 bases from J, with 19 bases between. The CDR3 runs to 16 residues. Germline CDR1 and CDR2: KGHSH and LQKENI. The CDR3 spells CASSPRRDGGNYEQYF. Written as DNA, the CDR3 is TGTGCCAGCTCACCTCGCCGGGACGGAGGGAATTACGAGCAGTACTTC.

CDR3 sequence: CASSVGGQLTDTQYF. The CDR3 coding sequence is TGTGCCAGCAGCGTAGGGGGACAGCTCACAGATACGCAGTATTTT. The V and J genes are TRBV7-2 and TRBJ2-3, with 7 bases fitting TRBD1. The CDR3 totals 15 residues. The V and J ends lost 5 bases and 2 bases, in that order; junction bases with no gene match: 7. Germline assignment: CDR1 SGHTA and CDR2 FQGNSA.

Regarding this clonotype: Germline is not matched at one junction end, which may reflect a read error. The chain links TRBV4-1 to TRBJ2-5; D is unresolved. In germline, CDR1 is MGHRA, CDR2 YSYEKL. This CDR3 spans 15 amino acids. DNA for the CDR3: TGCGCCAGCGGCCAAGGAAACGGCCTCCAAGAGACCCAGTACTTC. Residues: CASGQGNGLQETQYF.

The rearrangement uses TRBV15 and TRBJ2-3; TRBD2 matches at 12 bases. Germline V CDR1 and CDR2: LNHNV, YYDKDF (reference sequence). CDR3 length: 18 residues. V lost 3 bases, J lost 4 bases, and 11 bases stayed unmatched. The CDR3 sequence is CATSSSLAGGPFADTQYF. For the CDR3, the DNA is TGTGCCACCAGCAGCTCACTAGCGGGAGGCCCTTTCGCAGATACGCAGTATTTT.